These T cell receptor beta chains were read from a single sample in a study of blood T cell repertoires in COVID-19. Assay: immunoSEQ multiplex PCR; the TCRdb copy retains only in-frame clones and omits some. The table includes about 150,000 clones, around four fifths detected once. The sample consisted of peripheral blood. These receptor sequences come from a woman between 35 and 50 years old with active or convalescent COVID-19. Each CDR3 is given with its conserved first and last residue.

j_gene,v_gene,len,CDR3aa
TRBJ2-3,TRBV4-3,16,CASSRGSGRMGDTQYF
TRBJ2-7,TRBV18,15,CASSPSLGRADEQYF
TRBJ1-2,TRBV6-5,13,CASIPGDVNGYTF
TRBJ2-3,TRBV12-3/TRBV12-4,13,CASRIRLTDTQYF
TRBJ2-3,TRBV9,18,CASSATSLAGYRVDTQYF
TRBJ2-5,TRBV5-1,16,CASSGGLAGVQETQYF
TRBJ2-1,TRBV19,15,CASSIDAGSYNEQFF
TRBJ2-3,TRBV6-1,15,CASSELAGGSDTQYF
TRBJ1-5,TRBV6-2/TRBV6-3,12,CASSYAREPQHF
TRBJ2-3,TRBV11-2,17,CASSWIRMGQNTDTQYF
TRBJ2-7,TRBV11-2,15,CASSSIRQGAYEQYF
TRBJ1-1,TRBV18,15,CASSLRQGTGTEAFF
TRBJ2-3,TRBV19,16,CASSVGWSGPTDTQYF
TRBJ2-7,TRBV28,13,CASRWDRDYEQYF
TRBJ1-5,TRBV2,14,CASREGTAAGPQHF
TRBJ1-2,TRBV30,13,CAWTMTGPYGYTF
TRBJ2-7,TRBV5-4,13,CASSLGREGEQYF
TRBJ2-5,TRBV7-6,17,CASSLARQGAGQETQYF
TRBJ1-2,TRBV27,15,CASSSRGTQNYGYTF
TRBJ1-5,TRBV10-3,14,CAISDSGGMKPQHF
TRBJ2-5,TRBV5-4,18,CASSLGLAGSKRGETQYF
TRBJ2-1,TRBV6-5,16,CASSLLADSSYNEQFF
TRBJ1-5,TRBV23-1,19,CASTLYPGTEIYSNQPQHF
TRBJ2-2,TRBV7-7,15,CASSLGRGQAGELFF
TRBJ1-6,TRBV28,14,CASRQMRGLSPLHF
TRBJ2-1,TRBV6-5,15,CASSYGQGRRNEQFF
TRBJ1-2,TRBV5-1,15,CASSLSGQGDYGYTF
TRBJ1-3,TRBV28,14,CASSRTGSGNTIYF
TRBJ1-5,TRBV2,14,CASSRTGRNQPQHF
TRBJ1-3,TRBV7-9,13,CASSFPGKNTIYF
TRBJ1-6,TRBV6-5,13,CASKVEGDRPLHF
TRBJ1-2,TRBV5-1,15,CASSSTPERGYGYTF
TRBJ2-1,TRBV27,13,CASSLPGYNEQFF
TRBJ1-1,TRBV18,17,CASSPPSIYRDSGEAFF
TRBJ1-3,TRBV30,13,CAWSVRGSSTIYF
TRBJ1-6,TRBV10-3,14,CAIRTELDNSPLHF
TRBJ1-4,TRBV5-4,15,CASSSGEVTNEKLFF
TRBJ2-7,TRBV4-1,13,CASSQDRGRWQYF
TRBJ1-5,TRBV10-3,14,CAIKAARSNQPQHF
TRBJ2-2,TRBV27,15,CASRRDRGSAGELFF
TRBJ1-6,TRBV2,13,CASSGENNSPLHF
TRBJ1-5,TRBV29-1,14,CSAIVQGSNQPQHF
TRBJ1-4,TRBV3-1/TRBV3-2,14,CASSLRQGNEKLFF
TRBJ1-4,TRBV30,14,CACTPGQINEKLFF
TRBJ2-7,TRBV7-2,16,CASSPWTGPSSYEQYF
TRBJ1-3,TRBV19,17,CASSMPGQILSGNTIYF
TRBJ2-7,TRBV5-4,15,CASSLEGARADEQYF
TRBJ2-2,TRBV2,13,CASTRENTGELFF
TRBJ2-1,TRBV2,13,CASRDSLYNEQFF
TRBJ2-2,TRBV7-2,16,CASSLRPRGNTGELFF
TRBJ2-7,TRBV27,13,CASRRDSLDEQYF
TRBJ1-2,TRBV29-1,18,CSAGARYTRGPESYGYTF
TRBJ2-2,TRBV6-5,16,CASSYSSGGSTGELFF
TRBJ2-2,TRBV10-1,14,CASSEGGDTGELFF
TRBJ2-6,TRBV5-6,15,CASSLAGTGANVLTF
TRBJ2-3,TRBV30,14,CAGVSSGRTDTQYF
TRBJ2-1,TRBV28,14,CASSLRSGYNEQFF
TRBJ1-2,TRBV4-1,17,CASSRRGTGDLNYGYTF
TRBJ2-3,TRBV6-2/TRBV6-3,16,CASSPDLAGGPDTQYF
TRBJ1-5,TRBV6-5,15,CASRPTGGAGQPQHF